This entry features one TCR beta chain sequence. Source study methods: Counts of nucleated cells, estimated from reference gene primer amplification, were obtained. Produced via immunoSEQ multiplex PCR; TCRdb's table is partial and in-frame only. V and J calls and clone size are as listed in that table; D and trimming were resolved from the DNA. The profile covers about 180,000 clones, with approximately 90% appearing a single time and less than 3% taken by the ten largest. This record belongs to a study of blood T cell repertoires in COVID-19. Study-wide background: The origin of the acute and convalescent COVID-19 samples was the United States, Italy and Spain. Nucleic acid was either cDNA or gDNA, and it came from T cells, B-cell-depleted T cells, or PBMCs.

CDR3 length equals 13 residues. The V and J ends lost 7 bases and 5 bases respectively, with 14 bases between them. The germline V gene encodes CDR1 LGHNT and CDR2 FRNRAP. The genes are TRBV12-5 and TRBJ2-5, with D unresolved. Sequencing was performed on peripheral blood. This sequence originates from a woman aged 25 to 45 with active or convalescent COVID-19. CDR3 amino acids: CASAPRGQETQYF. DNA of the CDR3: TGTGCTAGTGCCCCCCGCGGTCAGGAGACCCAGTACTTC. The full variable domain, rest sourced from reference TRBV12-5 and TRBJ2-5, is DARVTQTPRHKVTEMGQEVTMRCQPILGHNTVFWYRQTMMQGLELLAYFRNRAPLDDSGMPKDRFSAEMPDATLATLKIQPSEPRDSAVYFCASAPRGQETQYFGPGTRLLVL.